This passage covers 10 T cell receptor beta chains from one sample sequenced in a study of regulatory T cells in long-lasting Graves disease. Time point denoted: persistent/refractory GD, antithyroid drugs over 5 years with positive TRAb. From RNA extracted from PBMCs, the TCR library was made. The TCR beta library used iRepertoire HTBI primers with Arm-PCR amplification of CDR3. MiXCR, applied by TCRdb to the multiplex PCR reads, yields one record per CDR3 protein. This table has around 430,000 distinct CDR3 sequences, roughly 23% appearing once. Sequenced here: peripheral blood mononuclear cells (PBMCs), sampled when the disease was refractory, from a patient treated with antithyroid drugs. The receptors shown here come from a female donor with Graves disease.

The CDR3 reads CASSRPGAGRESGELFF. The CDR3 DNA reads as TGTGCCAGCAGCCGTCCGGGGGCGGGCAGGGAATCCGGGGAGCTGTTTTTT. The chain recombines TRBV3-1 with TRBJ2-2; possibly TRBD1 or TRBD2 for D (6 bases each). V lost 4 bases to trimming and J lost 6 bases, with 21 bases between them. CDR3 length: 17 amino acids. The germline V gene has CDR1 LGHDT and CDR2 YNNKEL (reference sequence).

This sequence joins TRBV20-1 and TRBJ2-3; a weak D match, TRBD1 (6 bases). CDR3 size: 15 residues. The V gene's germline CDR1 is DFQATT and CDR2 SNEGSKA (reference sequence). Trimming removed 5 bases at V and 3 bases at J, with 18 bases between. CDR3 nucleotides: TGCAGTGCTCTTGTCGGACAGCAGATGACAGATACGCAGTATTTT. Protein sequence: CSALVGQQMTDTQYF.

As regards this clonotype: A read error may produce the germline difference seen at one junction end. V is TRBV12-3 or TRBV12-4 and J is TRBJ1-1; D unclear. This CDR3 is 13 amino acids long. The CDR3 loop reads CASGFGGNTEAFF. The CDR3 DNA reads TGTGCCAGCGGTTTCGGAGGGAACACTGAAGCTTTCTTT.

This clonotype was found many times. This chain uses TRBV6-1 with TRBJ1-2, with D perhaps TRBD1 (6 bases). CDR1 is MNHNS, CDR2 SASEGT, per germline. The CDR3 is 13 amino acids. V was cut by 6 bases and J by 6 bases, with 14 bases left in between. The CDR3 sequence is CASRKAGGDGYTF. The CDR3 DNA is TGTGCCAGCAGAAAGGCGGGGGGCGATGGCTACACCTTC.

This clonotype has at least ten counts. This chain connects TRBV6-1 to TRBJ1-5; D unresolved. Germline CDR1 is MNHNS and CDR2 is SASEGT. The CDR3 has 14 amino acids. The V and J ends lost 7 bases and 3 bases respectively, with 13 bases between them. The CDR3 spells CASTEVGSNQPQHF. The DNA for the CDR3 is TGTGCCAGCACCGAGGTTGGGTCCAATCAGCCCCAGCATTTT.

This clonotype was observed at least ten times. This chain connects TRBV10-3 to TRBJ1-5; D not resolved. Deletions cut 10 bases from V and 2 bases from J, with 9 bases between. This CDR3 spans 12 amino acids. Germline loops: CDR1 ENHRY, CDR2 SYGVKD. The CDR3 here is CATGQGNQPQHF. DNA for the CDR3: TGTGCCACCGGGCAGGGCAATCAGCCCCAGCATTTT.

This chain's CDR3 is CASSLAALQETQYF. The CDR3 coding sequence is TGTGCCAGCAGCTTAGCAGCTTTACAAGAGACCCAGTACTTC. This rearrangement joins TRBV7-9 to TRBJ2-5; no definite D call. This CDR3 region has 14 residues. Germline values: CDR1 SEHNR, CDR2 FQNEAQ (reference sequence). V was trimmed by 0 bases and J by 2 bases, leaving 7 bases between them.

The V and J genes are TRBV12-3 or TRBV12-4 and TRBJ1-2, with D perhaps matching TRBD1 (5 bases). CDR3 length equals 16 residues. V was cut by 3 bases and J by 0 bases, with 14 bases left in between. The CDR3 loop reads CASSLYGRETNYGYTF. CDR3 nucleotides: TGTGCCAGCAGTTTGTACGGCAGGGAAACTAACTATGGCTACACCTTC.

V and J are TRBV7-9 and TRBJ1-1; no clear D gene. Germline V gene lookup returns CDR1 SEHNR and CDR2 FQNEAQ (reference sequence). This CDR3 has 13 amino acids. V dropped 1 base and J dropped 7 bases, with 10 bases sitting between them. DNA of the CDR3: TGTGCCAGCAGCTTAGATCGCGGGAGTGAAGCTTTCTTT. Protein: CASSLDRGSEAFF.

This clonotype was observed many times. The J gene is TRBJ2-4, the V gene TRBV2, with D perhaps matching TRBD1 (5 bases). CDR3 size: 14 residues. Deletions cut 6 bases from V and 0 bases from J, with 9 bases between. CDR1 is SNHLY and CDR2 is FYNNEI in the germline V gene. CDR3 region: CASRTALAKNIQYF. The DNA of the CDR3 is TGTGCCAGCAGGACAGCCCTAGCCAAAAACATTCAGTACTTC.